One and the same sample provided the 12 T cell receptor beta chains below, sequenced in a study of T-cell reconstitution after alpha-beta-depleted transplantation in children. The library targeted TCRbeta and was prepared with unique molecular identifiers. A single record per CDR3 protein comes from TCRdb applying MiXCR to the PCR reads. The table lists about 590,000 distinct CDR3 sequences, under 15% of them singletons. This sample comprised PBMCs, mostly from graft donor cells, obtained 360 days after TCRalphabeta/CD19-depleted stem cell transplant. The receptors were gathered from a male patient younger than 18 who had a stem cell transplant for acute myeloid leukemia, so the T cells may come from the graft donor.

This clonotype has more than one count but fewer than ten. V is TRBV29-1 and J is TRBJ2-7, with 9 bases that match TRBD2. With 4 bases clipped from V and 4 bases from J, the junction kept 2 bases outside the gene matches. Germline V gene sequence: CDR1 SQVTM, CDR2 ANQGSEA. The CDR3 is made up of 12 amino acids. The CDR3 nucleotides are TGCAGCGTTGCAGCGGGGGGTTACGAGCAGTACTTC. It translates to CSVAAGGYEQYF.

This clonotype has just a few counts. The chain combines TRBV5-5 with TRBJ2-5; D gene unclear. The V gene's germline CDR1 is SGHKS and CDR2 YYEKEE (reference sequence). The CDR3 sequence is 11 residues long. Trimming shortened V by 3 bases and J by 5 bases, and 5 bases separated the two germline ends. CDR3 loop: CASSSHETQYF. The CDR3 DNA reads TGTGCCAGCAGCTCCCACGAGACCCAGTACTTC.

Concerning this clonotype: Just one base apart from a much larger clone, this may be a read error. The chain joins TRBV30 to TRBJ2-7, with a weak D call TRBD2 (6 bases). The germline CDR1 and CDR2 sequences are GTSNPN and SVGIG (reference sequence). The CDR3 spans 14 residues. Here the CDR3 reads CASSPGTSHYEQYF. The DNA of the CDR3 is TGTGCCTCGAGTCCCGGGACTTCCCACTACGAGCAGTACTTC. Full variable domain (remainder filled in from reference TRBV30 and TRBJ2-7): SQTIHQWPATLVQPVGSPLSLECTVEGTSNPNLYWYRQAAGRGLQLLFYSVGIGQISSEVPQNLSASRPQDRQFILSSKKLLLSDSGFYLCASSPGTSHYEQYFGPGTRLTVT.

V and J are TRBV18 and TRBJ2-2; 7 nucleotides line up with TRBD1. This CDR3 has 17 amino acids. From germline, CDR1 is KGHSH and CDR2 LQKENI. The J segment lost 4 bases and the V segment lost 2 bases, leaving 10 bases of the junction unmatched. Here the CDR3 DNA reads TGTGCCAGCTCACCAGAAACTACAGGGGTTCTCACCGGGGAGCTGTTTTTT. It encodes CASSPETTGVLTGELFF. Combining the CDR3 with reference TRBV18 and TRBJ2-2 gives the whole variable domain NAGVMQNPRHLVRRRGQEARLRCSPMKGHSHVYWYRQLPEEGLKFMVYLQKENIIDESGMPKERFSAEFPKEGPSILRIQQVVRGDSAAYFCASSPETTGVLTGELFFGEGSRLTVL.

A remark on this clonotype: Given a much more abundant clone one base away, this may be a read error. J is TRBJ2-3 and V is TRBV29-1; 7 positions match TRBD1. V lost 5 bases, J lost 7 bases, and 6 bases stayed unmatched. CDR3 size: 12 residues. Germline values: CDR1 SQVTM, CDR2 ANQGSEA. The CDR3 DNA sequence: TGCAGCGTTCTTAAGGGGGCAAATACGCAGTATTTT. Translation gives CSVLKGANTQYF.

This clonotype has a count of ten or more. The V gene is TRBV7-9, the J gene TRBJ2-7, with D perhaps TRBD1 (6 bases). The CDR3 is made up of 14 amino acids. V was trimmed by 4 bases and J by 3 bases, leaving 13 bases between them. Looked up from germline, CDR1 is SEHNR and CDR2 is FQNEAQ (reference sequence). DNA for the CDR3: TGTGCCAGCAGCTCCCGGGACAAAATCTACGAGCAGTACTTC. Its translation: CASSSRDKIYEQYF. Full variable domain (rest looked up from reference TRBV7-9 and TRBJ2-7): DTGVSQNPRHKITKRGQNVTFRCDPISEHNRLYWYRQTLGQGPEFLTYFQNEAQLEKSRLLSDRFSAERPKGSFSTLEIQRTEQGDSAMYLCASSSRDKIYEQYFGPGTRLTVT.

The chain carries TRBV29-1 and TRBJ2-4, with 12 bases fitting TRBD2. J lost 0 bases, V lost 5 bases, and 11 bases had no gene match. Germline CDR1 and CDR2: SQVTM and ANQGSEA. CDR3 length equals 18 residues. The CDR3 region has the DNA TGCAGCGTTCTAACGACTAGCGGGAGCCGGGAAGCCAAAAACATTCAGTACTTC. Protein sequence: CSVLTTSGSREAKNIQYF.

This clonotype was detected many times. The chain employs TRBV13 and TRBJ2-1; no definite D call. In germline, CDR1 is PRHDT, CDR2 FYEKMQ (reference sequence). This CDR3 comprises 14 residues. Trimming pared 0 bases from V and 1 base from J, leaving 4 bases between. CDR3 region: CASSLGQSYNEQFF. The CDR3 DNA follows: TGTGCCAGCAGCTTAGGGCAGTCCTACAATGAGCAGTTCTTC.

This clonotype was observed a handful of times. The chain carries TRBV15 and TRBJ2-6; 13 bases agree with TRBD2. The CDR3 is 18 amino acids. The germline CDR1 and CDR2 sequences are LNHNV and YYDKDF (reference sequence). Losses at the gene ends were 3 bases for V and 0 bases for J; bases not matched to a gene: 2. The CDR3 sequence is CATSRGLAGPSGANVLTF. The CDR3 coding sequence is TGTGCCACCAGCAGGGGACTAGCGGGACCCTCTGGGGCCAACGTCCTGACTTTC.

J is TRBJ2-4 and V is TRBV7-2; TRBD2 matches at 8 bases. The CDR3 totals 15 residues. Trimming at V came to 2 bases and at J to 4 bases, leaving 4 bases not matched to a gene. The V gene's germline CDR1 is SGHTA and CDR2 FQGNSA. This CDR3 reads CASSLRGGLKNIQYF. In nucleotides, the CDR3 is TGTGCCAGCAGCTTACGGGGGGGCCTTAAAAACATTCAGTACTTC.

The chain combines TRBV27 with TRBJ2-1; 14 nucleotides agree with TRBD2. Germline CDR1 and CDR2: MNHEY and SMNVEV (reference sequence). J was trimmed by 5 bases and V by 2 bases; bases with no gene match: 11. This CDR3 contains 19 residues. CDR3 amino acids: CASSLGEGLAGVGNNEQFF. As DNA, the CDR3 is TGTGCCAGCAGTTTAGGGGAGGGACTAGCGGGAGTGGGAAACAATGAGCAGTTCTTC.

The V and J genes are TRBV12-3 or TRBV12-4 and TRBJ2-2; weak D call: TRBD1 (5 bases). V was trimmed by 3 bases and J by 4 bases, leaving 21 bases between them. CDR3 length: 18 amino acids. The CDR3 protein is CASSLKVIGRAATGELFF. The CDR3 bases are TGTGCCAGCAGTTTGAAAGTGATAGGCAGGGCGGCCACCGGGGAGCTGTTTTTT.